Presented here are 27 T cell receptor beta chains from one specimen sequenced in a study of CD8 T cells in Susac syndrome. Random hexamers were used to reverse transcribe 0.5 to 1 ug of RNA. TCRdb used MiXCR to reprocess the immunoSEQ multiplex PCR reads, holding one entry per CDR3 protein. The data contain about 140,000 distinct CDR3 sequences, approximately 96% of them singletons. The sequencing input was CD4+ T cells from PBMCs. The receptor set was obtained from a human donor with multiple sclerosis.

J is TRBJ1-1 and V is TRBV6-6; 9 bases match TRBD1. The CDR3 sequence is 14 residues long. V dropped 5 bases and J dropped 1; count of bases not matched to a gene: 2. Germline V gene sequence: CDR1 MNHNY, CDR2 SVGAGI (reference sequence). The CDR3 nucleotides are TGTGCCAGCAGTACGGGACAGGGGAACACTGAAGCTTTCTTT. This codes for CASSTGQGNTEAFF.

This rearrangement joins TRBV7-9 to TRBJ2-1; 7 nucleotides align to TRBD2. Germline lookup yields CDR1 SEHNR and CDR2 FQNEAQ (reference sequence). V trimming: 2 bases; J trimming: 15 bases; junction bases outside the gene matches: 7. This CDR3 comprises 12 residues. CDR3 sequence reads: CASSLSGGSRFF. In DNA, the CDR3 is TGTGCCAGCAGCTTATCGGGCGGGAGTAGGTTCTTC.

The CDR3 coding sequence is TGTGCCTGGAGTGGTAGCGGGGGGGCCCCCTCCTACAATGAGCAGTTCTTC. It translates to CAWSGSGGAPSYNEQFF. The chain joins TRBV30 to TRBJ2-1, with 11 nucleotides matching TRBD2. The CDR3 has 17 amino acids. J lost 0 bases, V lost 1 base, and 5 bases had no gene match. Germline loops: CDR1 GTSNPN, CDR2 SVGIG (reference sequence). Full variable domain (missing parts from reference TRBV30 and TRBJ2-1): SQTIHQWPATLVQPVGSPLSLECTVEGTSNPNLYWYRQAAGRGLQLLFYSVGIGQISSEVPQNLSASRPQDRQFILSSKKLLLSDSGFYLCAWSGSGGAPSYNEQFFGPGTRLTVL.

Turning to this clonotype: The conserved phenylalanine or tryptophan is not found at the CDR3 terminus, so this likely reflects a read error. The DNA is left out, because the CDR3 cannot be placed on it with certainty; the CDR3 is given as TCRdb lists it. V gene TRBV29-1 combines with J gene TRBJ2-5; TRBD2 is the table's D call, not checked against the DNA. Germline V CDR1 and CDR2: SQVTM, ANQGSEA. With termini counted, the CDR3 has 12 amino acids. CDR3 protein: CSGGLAGGLLLL.

V and J are TRBV19 and TRBJ2-1; 10 bases are shared with TRBD1. This CDR3 has 17 residues. Germline-derived CDR1 and CDR2 are LNHDA and SQIVND (reference sequence). Unmatched junction bases numbered 9, after V lost 3 bases and J lost 4 bases. The CDR3 region has the DNA TGTGCCAGTAGTATGTGGGGGCGGACAGGGGGATACAATGAGCAGTTCTTC. It is translated as CASSMWGRTGGYNEQFF.

The chain uses TRBV6-2 or TRBV6-3 and TRBJ1-5, with a weak D call TRBD1 (5 bases). CDR3 size: 14 residues. The germline gives CDR1 MNHEY, CDR2 SVGEGT. V dropped 6 bases and J dropped 3 bases, with 12 bases sitting between them. DNA for the CDR3: TGTGCCAGCAGCTCTGCAGGGCCCAATCAGCCCCAGCATTTT. Residues: CASSSAGPNQPQHF.

The rearrangement links TRBV28 to TRBJ2-1; 12 nucleotides agree with TRBD2. The CDR3 sequence is 16 residues long. The junction had 9 bases not matched to a gene; V was cut back by 5 bases and J by 7 bases. CDR1 MDHEN and CDR2 SYDVKM come from the germline V gene. CDR3 sequence (DNA): TGTGCCAGCAGTCCCCCTGGACTAGCGGGATTGAATGAGCAGTTCTTC. This codes for CASSPPGLAGLNEQFF.

V is TRBV9 and J is TRBJ2-3, with unresolved D. V was cut by 3 bases and J by 0 bases, with 11 bases left in between. In germline, CDR1 is SGDLS, CDR2 YYNGEE. The CDR3 spans 15 residues. In nucleotides, the CDR3 is TGTGCCAGCAGCGCGTTAGCAACTAGCACAGATACGCAGTATTTT. Its protein is CASSALATSTDTQYF.

This clonotype was counted only a few times. The chain combines TRBV20-1 with TRBJ2-7; 11 bases are shared with TRBD2. The CDR3 loop spans 13 amino acids. Germline loops: CDR1 DFQATT, CDR2 SNEGSKA (reference sequence). After removal of 1 base from V and 6 bases from J, the junction contained 2 bases not matched to a gene. The CDR3 DNA is TGCAGTGCTAGAGGGCTAGCGGGAGGCGAGCAGTACTTC. Translating gives CSARGLAGGEQYF.

This clonotype is a singleton in its sample. CDR3 amino acids: CASSASGSRSTDTQYF. The CDR3 DNA reads as TGTGCCAGCAGTGCTAGCGGGAGCCGGAGCACAGATACGCAGTATTTT. This rearrangement joins TRBV6-4 to TRBJ2-3; 10 bases line up with TRBD2. The CDR3 consists of 16 residues. The trim removed 4 bases at V and 0 bases at J, leaving 4 bases unmatched. CDR1 MRHNA and CDR2 SNTAGT come from the germline V gene.

A single count supports this clonotype. The chain links TRBV5-1 to TRBJ2-3; maybe TRBD1 (6 bases). From germline, CDR1 is SGHRS and CDR2 YFSETQ. The V end was cut by 4 bases, the J end by 4 bases, with 16 bases between. This CDR3 spans 15 amino acids. CDR3 sequence (DNA): TGCGCCAGCAGCCTCCGGGACAAGGAAGCAGATACGCAGTATTTT. It specifies CASSLRDKEADTQYF.

J is TRBJ2-7 and V is TRBV27; a possible D gene is TRBD1 (5 bases). Germline V gene data show CDR1 as MNHEY and CDR2 as SMNVEV (reference sequence). V dropped 5 bases and J dropped 0 bases, with 14 bases sitting between them. This CDR3 is built from 15 residues. The CDR3 coding sequence is TGTGCCAGCAGTACCCGACAGAAACTCTCCTACGAGCAGTACTTC. This sequence encodes CASSTRQKLSYEQYF.

The chain combines TRBV29-1 with TRBJ2-3, with D perhaps matching TRBD2 (6 bases). Deletions cut 4 bases from V and 0 bases from J, with 14 bases between. The CDR3 consists of 15 residues. Germline CDR1 is SQVTM and CDR2 is ANQGSEA. The CDR3 DNA sequence: TGCAGCGTTGTGGGCGGGGAAAGTAGCACAGATACGCAGTATTTT. This translates into CSVVGGESSTDTQYF.

This chain uses TRBV20-1 with TRBJ1-6; TRBD1 aligns across 8 bases. CDR3 length equals 14 residues. J was trimmed by 8 bases and V by 1 base; bases with no gene match: 4. Germline V gene sequence: CDR1 DFQATT, CDR2 SNEGSKA (reference sequence). This CDR3 reads CSARGTGLDSPLHF. CDR3 bases: TGCAGTGCTAGAGGGACAGGGCTGGATTCACCCCTCCACTTT.

V usage is TRBV20-1 and J usage is TRBJ2-5; no clear D gene. Trimming shortened V by 6 bases and J by 4 bases, and 9 bases separated the two germline ends. This CDR3 is 11 amino acids long. Germline values: CDR1 DFQATT, CDR2 SNEGSKA (reference sequence). The CDR3 protein is CSAQERETQYF. The CDR3 DNA sequence: TGCAGTGCCCAGGAACGAGAGACCCAGTACTTC.

V usage is TRBV7-9 and J usage is TRBJ1-5; possibly TRBD1 for D (6 bases). The V end lost 1 base, the J end lost 4 bases, and 14 bases lay between the germline ends. Germline V lookup: CDR1 SEHNR, CDR2 FQNEAQ (reference sequence). The CDR3 spans 16 residues. CDR3 region: CASSLVSPTGNQPQHF. DNA of the CDR3: TGTGCCAGCAGCTTAGTTTCTCCTACAGGGAATCAGCCCCAGCATTTT.

The V and J genes are TRBV7-2 and TRBJ2-2; D is undetermined. This CDR3 contains 16 residues. Trimming took off 2 bases at V and 1 base at J, with 11 bases between the two ends. The germline V gene encodes CDR1 SGHTA and CDR2 FQGNSA. The DNA for the CDR3 is TGTGCCAGCAGCTTATCTTTGGCGCAGAACACCGGGGAGCTGTTTTTT. This translates into CASSLSLAQNTGELFF.

The gene calls are TRBV18 and TRBJ1-4, with no clear D. V was pared by 2 bases and J by 7 bases, with 5 bases between. This CDR3 contains 12 residues. The germline CDR1 and CDR2 sequences are KGHSH and LQKENI. Here the CDR3 DNA reads TGTGCCAGCTCACCAAGCGGTGAAAAACTGTTTTTT. Its translation: CASSPSGEKLFF.

The J gene is TRBJ2-1, the V gene TRBV3-1; D gene uncertain. V dropped 3 bases and J dropped 7 bases, with 7 bases sitting between them. The germline gives CDR1 LGHDT, CDR2 YNNKEL (reference sequence). This CDR3 is 12 amino acids long. CDR3 residues: CASSHGTNEQFF. The CDR3 coding sequence is TGTGCCAGCAGCCACGGAACGAATGAGCAGTTCTTC.

The rearrangement uses TRBV4-1 and TRBJ2-7, with 12 bases identical to TRBD2. Trimming cost V 2 bases and J 5 bases; bases outside gene matches: 4. Germline assignment: CDR1 MGHRA and CDR2 YSYEKL. The CDR3 is 15 amino acids. CDR3 sequence reads: CASSQPTSGRNEQYF. CDR3 DNA sequence: TGCGCCAGCAGCCAACCGACTAGCGGGAGAAACGAGCAGTACTTC.

This chain links TRBV30 with TRBJ2-1; 9 nucleotides agree with TRBD2. Per the germline V gene, CDR1 is GTSNPN and CDR2 is SVGIG (reference sequence). V lost 3 bases and J lost 7; bases outside the gene matches: 7. The CDR3 totals 14 residues. This CDR3 reads CAWRPGLAKNEQFF. CDR3 nucleotides: TGTGCCTGGAGACCGGGACTAGCAAAAAATGAGCAGTTCTTC.

The chain uses TRBV20-1 and TRBJ2-7; the match to TRBD1 covers 9 bases. The J segment lost 5 bases and the V segment lost 6 bases, leaving 11 bases of the junction unmatched. Germline lookup yields CDR1 DFQATT and CDR2 SNEGSKA (reference sequence). This CDR3 region has 14 residues. The CDR3 nucleotides read TGCAGTGCCGCCCCGGGGACAGGGCGGAACGAGCAGTACTTC. This translates into CSAAPGTGRNEQYF.

V usage is TRBV15 and J usage is TRBJ2-7; 7 nucleotides line up with TRBD1. After removal of 6 bases from V and 4 bases from J, the junction contained 15 bases not matched to a gene. Germline assignment: CDR1 LNHNV and CDR2 YYDKDF (reference sequence). This CDR3 is 16 amino acids long. Here the CDR3 reads CATSRAQAGGFYEQYF. The DNA of the CDR3 is TGTGCCACCAGTCGGGCCCAGGCAGGGGGATTTTACGAGCAGTACTTC.

The chain carries TRBV30 and TRBJ2-5; 7 nucleotides line up with TRBD2. J was trimmed by 10 bases and V by 1 base; bases with no gene match: 3. The CDR3 has 11 residues. The germline gives CDR1 GTSNPN, CDR2 SVGIG (reference sequence). CDR3 coding DNA: TGTGCCTGGAGTGGTGGGGGGGGCCAGTACTTC. Translated, it gives CAWSGGGGQYF.

This rearrangement joins TRBV3-1 to TRBJ2-7, with 10 bases lining up with TRBD2. The CDR3 loop spans 16 amino acids. The V gene end was trimmed by 2 bases and the J gene end by 5 bases; junction bases not matched to a gene: 9. Germline lookup yields CDR1 LGHDT and CDR2 YNNKEL (reference sequence). The CDR3 nucleotides read TGTGCCAGCAGCCAACCTTCTAGCGGGAGTATCGACGAGCAGTACTTC. As protein: CASSQPSSGSIDEQYF.

The chain combines TRBV7-9 with TRBJ2-7; D might be TRBD2 (6 bases). V lost 5 bases and J lost 4, with 15 bases in between. The germline V gene encodes CDR1 SEHNR and CDR2 FQNEAQ (reference sequence). This CDR3 is 14 amino acids long. The CDR3 DNA reads as TGTGCCAGCAGCCGGGACGGCGGAGGGTACGAGCAGTACTTC. Translation: CASSRDGGGYEQYF.

The rearrangement joins TRBV3-1 to TRBJ1-6; the match to TRBD1 covers 7 bases. The CDR3 sequence is 14 residues long. Germline trimming cut 4 bases from V and 5 bases from J; bases unmatched to any gene: 2. Germline V gene data show CDR1 as LGHDT and CDR2 as YNNKEL (reference sequence). CDR3 sequence reads: CASSLGQNNSPLHF. The CDR3 nucleotides are TGTGCCAGCAGCCTGGGACAGAATAATTCACCCCTCCACTTT. Supplemented by reference TRBV3-1 and TRBJ1-6, the full variable domain reads DTAVSQTPKYLVTQMGNDKSIKCEQNLGHDTMYWYKQDSKKFLKIMFSYNNKELIINETVPNRFSPKSPDKAHLNLHINSLELGDSAVYFCASSLGQNNSPLHFGNGTRLTVT.